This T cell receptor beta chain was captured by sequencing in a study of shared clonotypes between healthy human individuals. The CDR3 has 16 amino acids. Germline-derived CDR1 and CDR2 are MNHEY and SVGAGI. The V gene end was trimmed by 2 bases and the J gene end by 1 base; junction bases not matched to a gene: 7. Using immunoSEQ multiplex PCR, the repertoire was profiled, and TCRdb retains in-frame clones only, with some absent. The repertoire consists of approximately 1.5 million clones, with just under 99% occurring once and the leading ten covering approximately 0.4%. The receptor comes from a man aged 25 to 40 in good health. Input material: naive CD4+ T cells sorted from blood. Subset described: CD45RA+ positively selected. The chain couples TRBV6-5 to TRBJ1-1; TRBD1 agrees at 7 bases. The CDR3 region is CASSYAINRGNTEAFF. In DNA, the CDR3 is TGTGCCAGCAGTTACGCAATAAACAGGGGGAACACTGAAGCTTTCTTT.